The present T cell receptor beta chain was sequenced within a study of OX40 agonist ivuxolimab in advanced cancers. The wider study: Given to patients was ivuxolimab, an agonistic anti-OX40 (CD134) antibody. Patients with hepatocellular carcinoma, melanoma, renal cell or head and neck cancer made up the dose-escalation patients. Every 2 weeks, ivuxolimab was infused into the patients intravenously at between 0.01 and 10 mg/kg.

With regard to this clone: Its antigen is still unknown.

Trimming took 0 bases from V and 2 from J, leaving 17 bases between them. CDR1 and CDR2 (germline): SGHAT, FQDESV (reference sequence). This CDR3 comprises 17 residues. Overall study findings and caveats: Not determined was the antigen specificity of the expanded peripheral T cells.

Data came from immunoSEQ multiplex PCR; TCRdb stores just in-frame clones and leaves some out. This table holds tens of thousands of clones, around 79% found once. The genes are TRBV11-1 and TRBJ2-7; D is perhaps TRBD1 (8 bases). The source of this sequence is an adult with an advanced solid tumor such as melanoma, head and neck, liver or kidney cancer. Source: CD4+ or CD8+ T cells sorted from blood, taken in a trial of the OX40 agonist ivuxolimab. In nucleotides, the CDR3 is TGTGCCAGCAGCTTAGCGCCTCAGGGGGCGGGGGCCTACGAGCAGTACTTC. It translates to CASSLAPQGAGAYEQYF.